This record looks at one T cell receptor beta chain sequence and its context. Its antigen is undetermined. The data belong to a study of T cells in localized non-small cell lung cancer. Study-level points and caveats: Among blood samples, higher T cell density accompanied longer overall survival. Compared with tumor, uninvolved adjacent lung displayed greater T cell clonality, ranking highest overall. The tumor had only one region sequenced, so heterogeneity remains possible. A median approximately 57 of the top 100 tumor clones appeared in adjacent lung.

Germline trimming cut 5 bases from V and 2 bases from J; bases unmatched to any gene: 12. Germline loops: CDR1 ENHRY, CDR2 SYGVKD. This CDR3 spans 17 amino acids. Libraries were prepared by immunoSEQ multiplex PCR; TCRdb keeps only in-frame clonotypes and omits some of them. The profile shows some 25,000 clones, 70% to 90% of them singletons. The sample in question was peripheral blood, obtained before any cancer treatment. The TCR sequence derives from a female donor over 55 with stage I lung adenocarcinoma. This chain joins TRBV10-3 and TRBJ1-2; 9 bases align to TRBD1. The CDR3 DNA reads as TGTGCCATCAGTTCCTGGAACAGGGGGCTGGGGAACTATGGCTACACCTTC. Its protein is CAISSWNRGLGNYGYTF.